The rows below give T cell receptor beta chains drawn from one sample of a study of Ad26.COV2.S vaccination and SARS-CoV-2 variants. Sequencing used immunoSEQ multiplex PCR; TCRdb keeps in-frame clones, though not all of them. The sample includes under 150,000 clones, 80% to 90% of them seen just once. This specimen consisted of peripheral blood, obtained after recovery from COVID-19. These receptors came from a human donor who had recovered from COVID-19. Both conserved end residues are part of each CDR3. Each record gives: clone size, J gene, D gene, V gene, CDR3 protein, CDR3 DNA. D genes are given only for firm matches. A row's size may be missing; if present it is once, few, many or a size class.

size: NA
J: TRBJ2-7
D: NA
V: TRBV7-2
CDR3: CASSLDWSSYEQYF
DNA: TGTGCCAGCAGCTTAGACTGGAGCTCCTACGAGCAGTACTTC

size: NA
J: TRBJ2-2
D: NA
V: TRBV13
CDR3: CASSSGVTGELFF
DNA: TGTGCCAGCAGCTCAGGGGTTACCGGGGAGCTGTTTTTT

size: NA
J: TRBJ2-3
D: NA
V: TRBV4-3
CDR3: CASSQGGGQGTDTQYF
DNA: TGCGCCAGCAGCCAAGGAGGAGGGCAGGGAACAGATACGCAGTATTTT

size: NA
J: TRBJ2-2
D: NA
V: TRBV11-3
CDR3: CASSLSAGELFF
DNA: TGTGCCAGCAGCTTGTCCGCCGGGGAGCTGTTTTTT

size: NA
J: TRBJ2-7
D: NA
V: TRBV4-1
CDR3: CASSQGRGDSYEQYF
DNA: TGCGCCAGCAGCCAAGGTCGCGGAGACTCCTACGAGCAGTACTTC

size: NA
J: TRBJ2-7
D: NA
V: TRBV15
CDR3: CATSRDRGQNNYEQYF
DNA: TGTGCCACCAGCAGAGATAGGGGACAAAACAACTACGAGCAGTACTTC

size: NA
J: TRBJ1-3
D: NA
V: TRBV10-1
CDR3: CANRQASARGNTIYF
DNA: TGCGCTAACCGACAGGCCTCCGCGAGAGGAAACACCATATATTTT

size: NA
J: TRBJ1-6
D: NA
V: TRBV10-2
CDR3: CASSATGTGYSPLHF
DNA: TGCGCCAGCAGCGCGACCGGGACTGGCTATTCACCCCTCCACTTT

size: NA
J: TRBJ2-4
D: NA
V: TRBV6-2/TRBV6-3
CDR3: CASSGGEVPGAAKNIQYF
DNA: TGTGCCAGCAGTGGGGGCGAGGTCCCTGGAGCGGCCAAAAACATTCAGTACTTC

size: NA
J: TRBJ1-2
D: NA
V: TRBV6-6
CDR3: CASSYELGSGGGYTF
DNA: TGTGCCAGCAGTTATGAACTGGGTAGCGGGGGAGGCTACACCTTC

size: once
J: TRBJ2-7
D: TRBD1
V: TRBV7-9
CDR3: CASSSTTGGYEQYF
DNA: TGTGCCAGCAGCTCCACAACAGGGGGCTACGAGCAGTACTTC

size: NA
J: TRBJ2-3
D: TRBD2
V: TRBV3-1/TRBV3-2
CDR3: CASSPRLAGGLLRTDTQYF
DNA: TGTGCCAGCAGCCCCCGACTAGCGGGGGGGTTACTTCGCACAGATACGCAGTATTTT

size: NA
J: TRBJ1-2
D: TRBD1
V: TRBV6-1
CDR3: CASSEADMGTAYGYTF
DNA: TGTGCCAGCAGTGAAGCCGATATGGGGACAGCTTATGGCTACACCTTC

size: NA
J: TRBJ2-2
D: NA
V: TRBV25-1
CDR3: CASSDRTDYTGELFF
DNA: TGTGCCAGCAGCGATCGGACAGATTACACCGGGGAGCTGTTTTTT

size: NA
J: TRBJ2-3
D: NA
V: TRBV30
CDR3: CAWSISRRADTQYF
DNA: TGTGCCTGGAGCATATCCCGTCGGGCAGATACGCAGTATTTT

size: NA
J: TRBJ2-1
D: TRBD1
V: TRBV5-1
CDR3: CASSQGQGSYNEQFF
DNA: TGCGCCAGCAGCCAGGGACAGGGGAGCTACAATGAGCAGTTCTTC

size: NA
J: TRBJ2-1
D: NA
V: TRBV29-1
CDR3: CSVARVGGINEQFF
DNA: TGCAGCGTAGCCAGGGTGGGGGGAATCAATGAGCAGTTCTTC

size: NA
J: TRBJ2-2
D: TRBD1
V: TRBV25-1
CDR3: CASRGQGESGELFF
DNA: TGTGCCAGCAGAGGACAGGGGGAATCCGGGGAGCTGTTTTTT

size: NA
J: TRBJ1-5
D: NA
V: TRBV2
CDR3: CASSASGANSNQPQHF
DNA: TGTGCCAGCAGTGCCTCAGGGGCTAATAGCAATCAGCCCCAGCATTTT

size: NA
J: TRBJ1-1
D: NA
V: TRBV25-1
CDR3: CASSGMIGGDTEAFF
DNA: TGTGCCAGCAGTGGAATGATAGGCGGGGACACTGAAGCTTTCTTT

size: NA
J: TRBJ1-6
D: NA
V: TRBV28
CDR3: CASSSGGSTGTRSPLHF
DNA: TGTGCCAGCAGTTCCGGAGGTTCGACAGGCACGAGGTCACCCCTCCACTTT

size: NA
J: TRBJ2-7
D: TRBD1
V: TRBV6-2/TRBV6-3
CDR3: CASSLQDRVYEQYF
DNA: TGTGCCAGCAGTTTACAGGACAGGGTCTACGAGCAGTACTTC

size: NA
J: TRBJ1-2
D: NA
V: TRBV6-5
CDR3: CASSYAGGALYGYTF
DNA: TGTGCCAGCAGTTACGCGGGAGGGGCCCTATATGGCTACACCTTC

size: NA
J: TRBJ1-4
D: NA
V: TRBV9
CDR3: CASGGGGTNEKLFF
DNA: TGTGCCAGCGGTGGGGGCGGAACTAATGAAAAACTGTTTTTT

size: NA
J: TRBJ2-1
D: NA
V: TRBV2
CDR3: CASSPARGLVGNEQFF
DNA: TGTGCCAGCAGTCCGGCACGGGGGTTAGTCGGCAATGAGCAGTTCTTC

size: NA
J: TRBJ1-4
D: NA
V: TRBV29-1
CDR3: CSAEGGAKKLFF
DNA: TGCAGCGCCGAAGGGGGAGCGAAAAAACTGTTTTTT

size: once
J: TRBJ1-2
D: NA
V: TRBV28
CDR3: CASSLPQFYGYTF
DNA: TGTGCCAGCAGTTTACCACAGTTCTATGGCTACACCTTC

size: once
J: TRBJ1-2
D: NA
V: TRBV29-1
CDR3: CSGVTSATGPQDGYTF
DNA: TGCAGCGGGGTGACCTCCGCAACGGGACCCCAGGATGGCTACACCTTC

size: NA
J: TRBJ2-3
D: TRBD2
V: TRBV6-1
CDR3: CASRLAGGPTDTQYF
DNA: TGTGCCAGCAGACTAGCGGGGGGGCCAACAGATACGCAGTATTTT

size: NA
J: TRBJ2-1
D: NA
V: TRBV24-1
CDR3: CATSVTGRGNEQFF
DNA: TGTGCCACCAGTGTTACGGGTCGGGGCAATGAGCAGTTCTTC

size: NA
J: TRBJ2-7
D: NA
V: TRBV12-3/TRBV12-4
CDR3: CASSLPSSYEQYF
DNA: TGTGCCAGCAGTTTACCCAGCTCCTACGAGCAGTACTTC

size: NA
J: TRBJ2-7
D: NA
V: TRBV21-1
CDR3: CASSKGDYEQYF
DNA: TGTGCCAGCAGCAAAGGCGACTACGAGCAGTACTTC

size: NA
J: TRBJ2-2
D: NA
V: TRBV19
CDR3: CASSPGDALGDTGELFF
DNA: TGTGCCAGTAGTCCCGGGGACGCCCTCGGGGACACCGGGGAGCTGTTTTTT

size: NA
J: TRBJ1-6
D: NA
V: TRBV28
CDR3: CASSLGGLGPLHF
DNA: TGTGCCAGCAGTTTAGGCGGACTGGGACCCCTCCACTTT

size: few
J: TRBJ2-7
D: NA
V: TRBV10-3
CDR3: CAISEPRAAYEQYF
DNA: TGTGCCATCAGTGAGCCCCGGGCCGCCTACGAGCAGTACTTC